The sample holds one count of the clone carrying this T cell receptor (beta chain). TCRdb's copy holds only in-frame clones and misses some; the assay was immunoSEQ multiplex PCR. The repertoire holds tens of thousands of clones, with 80% to 95% as singletons. The sample comes from a study of T cell changes during pregnancy in multiple sclerosis. Source: peripheral blood, taken in the second trimester of pregnancy. The sequence was collected from a female donor with multiple sclerosis, enrolled in a pregnancy study.

CDR3 bases: TGTGCCAGCAGTCCTCGACAGATAGCCAAAAACATTCAGTACTTC. It yields the protein CASSPRQIAKNIQYF. The V and J genes are TRBV27 and TRBJ2-4, with a possible D match to TRBD1 (5 bases). V lost 5 bases and J lost 0, with 11 bases in between. Per germline, CDR1 MNHEY and CDR2 SMNVEV (reference sequence). The CDR3 runs to 15 residues.